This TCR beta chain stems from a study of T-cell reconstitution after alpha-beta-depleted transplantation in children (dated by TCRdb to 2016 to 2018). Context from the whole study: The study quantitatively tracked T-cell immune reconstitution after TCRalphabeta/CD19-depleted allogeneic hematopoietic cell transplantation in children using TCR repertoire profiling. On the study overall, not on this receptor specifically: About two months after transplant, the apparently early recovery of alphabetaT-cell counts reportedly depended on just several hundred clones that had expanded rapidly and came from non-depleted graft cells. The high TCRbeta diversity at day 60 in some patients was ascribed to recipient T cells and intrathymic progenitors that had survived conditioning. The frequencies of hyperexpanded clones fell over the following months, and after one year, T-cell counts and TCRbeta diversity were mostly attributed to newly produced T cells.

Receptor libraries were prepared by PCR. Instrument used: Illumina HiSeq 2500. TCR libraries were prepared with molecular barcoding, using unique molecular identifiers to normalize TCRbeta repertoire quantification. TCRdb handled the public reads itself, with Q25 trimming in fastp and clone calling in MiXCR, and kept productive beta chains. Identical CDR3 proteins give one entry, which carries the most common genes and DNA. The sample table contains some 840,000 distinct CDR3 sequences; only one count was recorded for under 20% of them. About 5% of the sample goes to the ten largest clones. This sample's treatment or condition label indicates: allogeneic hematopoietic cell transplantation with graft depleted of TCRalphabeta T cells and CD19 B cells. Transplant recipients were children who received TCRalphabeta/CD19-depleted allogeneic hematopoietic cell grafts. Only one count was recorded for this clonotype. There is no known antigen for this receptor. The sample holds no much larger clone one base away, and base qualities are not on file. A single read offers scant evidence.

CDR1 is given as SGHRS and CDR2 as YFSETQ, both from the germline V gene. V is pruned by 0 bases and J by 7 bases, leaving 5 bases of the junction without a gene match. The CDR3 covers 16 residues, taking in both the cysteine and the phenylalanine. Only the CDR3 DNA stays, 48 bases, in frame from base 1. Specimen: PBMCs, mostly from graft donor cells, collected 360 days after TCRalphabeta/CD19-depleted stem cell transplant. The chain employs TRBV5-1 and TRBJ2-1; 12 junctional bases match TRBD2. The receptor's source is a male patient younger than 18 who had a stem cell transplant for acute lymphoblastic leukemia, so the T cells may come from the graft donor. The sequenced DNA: TGCGCCAGCAGCTTGGAATGGCTAGCGGGAGGGAATGAGCAGTTCTTC. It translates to CASSLEWLAGGNEQFF.